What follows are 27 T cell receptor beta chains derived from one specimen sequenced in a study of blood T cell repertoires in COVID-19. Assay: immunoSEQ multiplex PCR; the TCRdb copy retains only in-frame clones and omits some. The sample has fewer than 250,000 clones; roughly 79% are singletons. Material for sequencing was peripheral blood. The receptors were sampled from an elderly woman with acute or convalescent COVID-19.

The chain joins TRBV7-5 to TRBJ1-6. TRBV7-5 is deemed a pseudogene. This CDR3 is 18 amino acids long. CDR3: CVRSLVTTTTGGNSPLHF. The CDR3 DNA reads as TGTGTCAGAAGCTTAGTGACAACAACAACGGGAGGTAATTCACCCCTCCACTTT.

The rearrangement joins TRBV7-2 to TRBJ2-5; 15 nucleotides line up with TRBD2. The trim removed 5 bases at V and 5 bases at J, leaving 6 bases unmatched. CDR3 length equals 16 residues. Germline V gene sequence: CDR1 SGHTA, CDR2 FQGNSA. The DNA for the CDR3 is TGTGCCAGCAGCCCACGGACTAGCGGGGGGGTGGAGACCCAGTACTTC. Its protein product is CASSPRTSGGVETQYF. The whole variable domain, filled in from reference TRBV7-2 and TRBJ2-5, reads GAGVSQSPSNKVTEKGKDVELRCDPISGHTALYWYRQSLGQGLEFLIYFQGNSAPDKSGLPSDRFSAERTGGSVSTLTIQRTQQEDSAVYLCASSPRTSGGVETQYFGPGTRLLVL.

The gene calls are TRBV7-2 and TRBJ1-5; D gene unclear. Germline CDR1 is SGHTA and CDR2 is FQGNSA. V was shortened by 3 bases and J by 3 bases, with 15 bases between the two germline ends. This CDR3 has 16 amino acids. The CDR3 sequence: CASSFYSLIDNQPQHF. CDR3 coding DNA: TGTGCCAGCAGCTTCTACAGCCTGATTGACAATCAGCCCCAGCATTTT.

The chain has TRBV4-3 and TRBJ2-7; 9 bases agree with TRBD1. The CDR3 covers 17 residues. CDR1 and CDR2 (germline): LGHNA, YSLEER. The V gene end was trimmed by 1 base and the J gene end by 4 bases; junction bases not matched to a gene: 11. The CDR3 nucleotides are TGCGCCAGCAGCCAAGGGCCCCCGGGACAGGGTATATACGAGCAGTACTTC. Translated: CASSQGPPGQGIYEQYF.

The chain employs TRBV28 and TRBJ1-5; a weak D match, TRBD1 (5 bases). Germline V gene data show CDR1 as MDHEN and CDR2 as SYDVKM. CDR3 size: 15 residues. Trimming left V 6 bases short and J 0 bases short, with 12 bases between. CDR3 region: CASSQRQSSNQPQHF. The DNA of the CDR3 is TGTGCCAGCAGCCAACGACAGTCTAGCAATCAGCCCCAGCATTTT.

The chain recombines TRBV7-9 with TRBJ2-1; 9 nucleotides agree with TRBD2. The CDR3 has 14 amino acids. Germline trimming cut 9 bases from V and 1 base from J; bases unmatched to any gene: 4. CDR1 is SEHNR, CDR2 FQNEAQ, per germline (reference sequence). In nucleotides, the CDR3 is TGTGCCAGTGGTCTAGCGGGGTCCTACAATGAGCAGTTCTTC. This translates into CASGLAGSYNEQFF.

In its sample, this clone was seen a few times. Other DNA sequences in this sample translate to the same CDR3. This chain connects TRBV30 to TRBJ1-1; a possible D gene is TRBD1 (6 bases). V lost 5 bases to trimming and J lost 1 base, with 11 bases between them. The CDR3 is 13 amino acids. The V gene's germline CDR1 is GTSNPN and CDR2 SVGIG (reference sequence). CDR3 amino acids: CAWSGTTNTEAFF. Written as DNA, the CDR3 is TGTGCCTGGTCCGGGACAACGAACACTGAAGCTTTCTTT.

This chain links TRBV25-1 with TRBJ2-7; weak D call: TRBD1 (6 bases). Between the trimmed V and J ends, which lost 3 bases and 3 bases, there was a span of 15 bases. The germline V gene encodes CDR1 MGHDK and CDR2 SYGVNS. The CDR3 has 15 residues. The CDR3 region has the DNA TGTGCCAGCAGTGATGAGGGACACGGAGTCTACGAGCAGTACTTC. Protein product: CASSDEGHGVYEQYF.

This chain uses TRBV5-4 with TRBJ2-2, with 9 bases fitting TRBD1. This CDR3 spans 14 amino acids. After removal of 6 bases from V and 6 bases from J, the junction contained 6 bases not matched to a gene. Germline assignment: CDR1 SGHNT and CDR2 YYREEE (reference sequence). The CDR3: CASNDRQGAGELFF. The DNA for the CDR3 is TGTGCCAGCAACGACCGACAGGGGGCCGGGGAGCTGTTTTTT.

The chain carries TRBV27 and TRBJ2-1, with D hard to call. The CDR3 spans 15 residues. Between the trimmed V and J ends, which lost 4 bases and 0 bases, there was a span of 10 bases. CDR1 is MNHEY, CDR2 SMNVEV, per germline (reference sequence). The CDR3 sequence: CASSSSLSSYNEQFF. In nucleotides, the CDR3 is TGTGCCAGCAGTTCGTCTCTTAGCTCCTACAATGAGCAGTTCTTC.

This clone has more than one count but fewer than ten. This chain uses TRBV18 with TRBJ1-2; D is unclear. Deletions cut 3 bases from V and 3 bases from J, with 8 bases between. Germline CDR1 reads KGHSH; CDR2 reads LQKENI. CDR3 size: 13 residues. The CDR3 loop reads CASSPTSYYGYTF. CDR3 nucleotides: TGTGCCAGCTCACCGACAAGTTACTATGGCTACACCTTC.

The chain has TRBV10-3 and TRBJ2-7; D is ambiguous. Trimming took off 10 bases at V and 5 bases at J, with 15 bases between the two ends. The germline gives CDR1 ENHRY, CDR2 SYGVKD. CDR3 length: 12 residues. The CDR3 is CASPRIRDEQYF. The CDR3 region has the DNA TGTGCCAGCCCCCGGATCCGGGACGAGCAGTACTTC.

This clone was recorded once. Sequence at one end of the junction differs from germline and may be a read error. The CDR3 bases are TGTGCCAGCAGCGACTACGGGGGGGCCAAGACAGATACGCAGTATTTT. Translating gives CASSDYGGAKTDTQYF. This sequence joins TRBV6-4 and TRBJ2-3; 8 bases line up with TRBD2. The CDR3 extends over 16 amino acids. CDR1 is MRHNA, CDR2 SNTAGT, per germline.

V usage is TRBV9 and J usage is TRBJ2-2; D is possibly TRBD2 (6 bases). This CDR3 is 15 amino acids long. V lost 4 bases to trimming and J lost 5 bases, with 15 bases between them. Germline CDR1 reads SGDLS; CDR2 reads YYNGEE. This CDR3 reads CASSRPGEITGELFF. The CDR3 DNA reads TGTGCCAGCAGCCGGCCGGGGGAAATAACCGGGGAGCTGTTTTTT.

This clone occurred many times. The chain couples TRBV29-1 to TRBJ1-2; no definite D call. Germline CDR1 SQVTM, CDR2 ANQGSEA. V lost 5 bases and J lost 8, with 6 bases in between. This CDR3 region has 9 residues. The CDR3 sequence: CSVLEGYTF. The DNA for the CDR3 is TGCAGCGTTTTGGAGGGCTACACCTTC.

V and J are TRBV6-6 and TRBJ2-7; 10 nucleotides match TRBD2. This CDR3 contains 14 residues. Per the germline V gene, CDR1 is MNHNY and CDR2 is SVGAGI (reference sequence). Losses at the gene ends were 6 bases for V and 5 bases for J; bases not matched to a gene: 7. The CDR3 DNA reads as TGTGCCAGCAGGCCCCGTCTAGCGGGAGACGAGCAGTACTTC. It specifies CASRPRLAGDEQYF.

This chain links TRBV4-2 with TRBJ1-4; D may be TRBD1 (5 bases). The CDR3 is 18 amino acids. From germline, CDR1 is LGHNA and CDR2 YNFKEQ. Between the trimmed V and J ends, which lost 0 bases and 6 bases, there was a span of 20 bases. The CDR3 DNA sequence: TGTGCCAGCAGCCAAGAGTCGGTCTGGGGGGTTGGGGATGAAAAACTGTTTTTT. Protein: CASSQESVWGVGDEKLFF.

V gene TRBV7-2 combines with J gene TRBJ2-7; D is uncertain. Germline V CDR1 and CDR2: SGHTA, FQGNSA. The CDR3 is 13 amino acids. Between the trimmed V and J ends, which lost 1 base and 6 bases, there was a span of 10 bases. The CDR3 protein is CASSLVNLSEQYF. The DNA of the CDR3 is TGTGCCAGCAGCTTAGTTAATTTGTCCGAGCAGTACTTC.

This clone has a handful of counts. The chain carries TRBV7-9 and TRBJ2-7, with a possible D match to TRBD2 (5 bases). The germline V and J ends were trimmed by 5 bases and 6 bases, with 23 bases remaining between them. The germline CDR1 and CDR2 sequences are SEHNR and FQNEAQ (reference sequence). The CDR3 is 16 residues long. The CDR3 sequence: CASSRQSTARGSEQYF. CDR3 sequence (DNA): TGTGCCAGCAGCCGCCAATCTACGGCCCGTGGGAGCGAGCAGTACTTC.

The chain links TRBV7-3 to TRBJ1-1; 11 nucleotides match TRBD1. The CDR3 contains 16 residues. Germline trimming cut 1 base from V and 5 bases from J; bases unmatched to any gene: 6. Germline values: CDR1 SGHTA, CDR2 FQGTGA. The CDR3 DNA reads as TGTGCCAGCAGCTTAATGGCGGGACAGGGGGGAACTGAAGCTTTCTTT. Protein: CASSLMAGQGGTEAFF.

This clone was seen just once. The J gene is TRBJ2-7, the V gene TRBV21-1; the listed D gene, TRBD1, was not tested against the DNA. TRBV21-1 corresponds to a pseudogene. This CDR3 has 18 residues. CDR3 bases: TGTGCCAGCAGCAAAGGTAAAGTCGGGGGACAGGGGGGTTACGAGCAGTACTTC. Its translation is CASSKGKVGGQGGYEQYF.

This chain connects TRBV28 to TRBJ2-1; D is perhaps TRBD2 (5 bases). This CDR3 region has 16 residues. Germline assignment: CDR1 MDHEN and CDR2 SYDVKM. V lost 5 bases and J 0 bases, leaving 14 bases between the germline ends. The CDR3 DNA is TGTGCCAGCAGTACCTCAGGACTCCGCTCCTACAATGAGCAGTTCTTC. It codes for CASSTSGLRSYNEQFF.

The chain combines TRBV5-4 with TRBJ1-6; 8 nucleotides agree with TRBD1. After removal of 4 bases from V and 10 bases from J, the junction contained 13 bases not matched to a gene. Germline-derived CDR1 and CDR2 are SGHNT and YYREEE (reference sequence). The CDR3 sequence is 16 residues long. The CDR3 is CASSPNSGTGDSPLHF. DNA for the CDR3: TGTGCCAGCAGCCCAAACTCAGGGACAGGAGACTCACCCCTCCACTTT.

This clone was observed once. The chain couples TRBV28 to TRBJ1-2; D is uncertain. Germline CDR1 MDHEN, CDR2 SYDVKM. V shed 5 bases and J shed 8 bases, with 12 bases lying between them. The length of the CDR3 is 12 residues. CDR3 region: CASSPRIGGYTF. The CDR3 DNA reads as TGTGCCAGCAGTCCGCGGATAGGCGGCTACACCTTC.

The CDR3 spells CASSSRGGLSTNEKLFF. In nucleotides, the CDR3 is TGTGCCAGCAGTTCCCGGGGGGGGTTGTCAACTAATGAAAAACTGTTTTTT. The chain carries TRBV7-2 and TRBJ1-4; weak D call: TRBD1 (5 bases). Germline CDR1 reads SGHTA; CDR2 reads FQGNSA. This CDR3 is built from 17 residues. Trimming removed 6 bases at V and 0 bases at J, with 17 bases between.

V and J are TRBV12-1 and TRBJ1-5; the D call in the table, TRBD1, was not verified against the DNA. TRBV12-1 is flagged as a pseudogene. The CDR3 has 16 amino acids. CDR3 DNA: TGTGCCAGCAGCGGATACAGGAAACTTAGCAATCAGCCCCAGCATTTT. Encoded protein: CASSGYRKLSNQPQHF.

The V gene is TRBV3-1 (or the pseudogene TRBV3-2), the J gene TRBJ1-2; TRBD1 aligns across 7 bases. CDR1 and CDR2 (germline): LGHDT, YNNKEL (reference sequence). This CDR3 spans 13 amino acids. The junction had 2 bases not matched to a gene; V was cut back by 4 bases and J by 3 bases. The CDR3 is CASSLGTDYGYTF. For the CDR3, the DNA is TGTGCCAGCAGCCTCGGGACAGACTATGGCTACACCTTC.